Listed below are T cell receptor beta chains from one sample, sequenced in a study of cytomegalovirus exposure and HLA in healthy donors. Profiling relied on immunoSEQ multiplex PCR, and the TCRdb table lists in-frame clones only, not all of them. The data contain approximately 170,000 clones, around 72% of them singletons. Material: PBMCs. The receptors originated from a man over 45 in good health and CMV-seronegative. Both conserved end residues are part of each CDR3. Fields, in order: CDR3 DNA, CDR3 protein, V gene, D gene, J gene, clone size. D genes are given only for firm matches. Size tells how often a clone was seen (once, few, many) or the class of an expanded clone, and some rows leave it out.

CDR3nt: TGTGCCAGCAGCTTACAGGGGGTGGTCAAAGAGACCCAGTACTTC
CDR3aa: CASSLQGVVKETQYF
v_gene: TRBV7-8
d_gene: TRBD1
j_gene: TRBJ2-5
abundance: .

CDR3nt: TGTGCCAGCAGCCCCACAGGACAGGGGGCAGCTAGTGGGCTGTTTTTT
CDR3aa: CASSPTGQGAASGLFF
v_gene: TRBV7-3
d_gene: TRBD1
j_gene: TRBJ2-2
abundance: .

CDR3nt: TGCGCCAGCAGCCAAGATTCGGGCGAGCAGTACTTC
CDR3aa: CASSQDSGEQYF
v_gene: TRBV4-1
d_gene: .
j_gene: TRBJ2-7
abundance: .

CDR3nt: TGTGCCATCAGTGAGCCCGGACAGGGGGTCAACGAGCAGTACTTC
CDR3aa: CAISEPGQGVNEQYF
v_gene: TRBV10-3
d_gene: TRBD1
j_gene: TRBJ2-7
abundance: .

CDR3nt: TGTGCCAGCAGTGAGAGGGGGCGCGTCAAAAACATTCAGTACTTC
CDR3aa: CASSERGRVKNIQYF
v_gene: TRBV2
d_gene: TRBD1
j_gene: TRBJ2-4
abundance: .

CDR3nt: TGTGCCAGCATAATCGACAGGAGCTCCTACGAGCAGTACTTC
CDR3aa: CASIIDRSSYEQYF
v_gene: TRBV2
d_gene: .
j_gene: TRBJ2-7
abundance: .

CDR3nt: TGTGCCAGCAGCGCGGACAGGGGGGAAAAACTGTTTTTT
CDR3aa: CASSADRGEKLFF
v_gene: TRBV6-5
d_gene: TRBD1
j_gene: TRBJ1-4
abundance: .

CDR3nt: TGTGCCAGCAGTTTACAGGGGGCTAATAATTCACCCCTCCACTTT
CDR3aa: CASSLQGANNSPLHF
v_gene: TRBV6-1
d_gene: TRBD1
j_gene: TRBJ1-6
abundance: .

CDR3nt: TGTGCCAGTAAAGGGACAGTATATCAGCCCCAGCATTTT
CDR3aa: CASKGTVYQPQHF
v_gene: TRBV19
d_gene: TRBD1
j_gene: TRBJ1-5
abundance: .

CDR3nt: TGTGCCAGCTCACCAGACAGTCCCACGGATACGCAGTATTTT
CDR3aa: CASSPDSPTDTQYF
v_gene: TRBV18
d_gene: .
j_gene: TRBJ2-3
abundance: .

CDR3nt: TGCGCCAGCAGCTTGGAAACAGGGCTTTTGGAGACCCAGTACTTC
CDR3aa: CASSLETGLLETQYF
v_gene: TRBV5-1
d_gene: .
j_gene: TRBJ2-5
abundance: .

CDR3nt: TGTGCCAGCAGTGAATATTCGGGGGGGGGAAAAAACATTCAGTACTTC
CDR3aa: CASSEYSGGGKNIQYF
v_gene: TRBV25-1
d_gene: TRBD2
j_gene: TRBJ2-4
abundance: .

CDR3nt: TGTGCCAGCAGCGTACAGGGGGCTATTGGAGAGACCCAGTACTTC
CDR3aa: CASSVQGAIGETQYF
v_gene: TRBV7-8
d_gene: TRBD1
j_gene: TRBJ2-5
abundance: .

CDR3nt: TGTGCCAGTAGTATAACTCGAAGTTACGAGCAGTACTTC
CDR3aa: CASSITRSYEQYF
v_gene: TRBV19
d_gene: .
j_gene: TRBJ2-7
abundance: few

CDR3nt: TGTGCCAGCAGCCAAGCCGCTAGCGGGGGGCCCAGCACAGATACGCAGTATTTT
CDR3aa: CASSQAASGGPSTDTQYF
v_gene: TRBV4-2
d_gene: TRBD2
j_gene: TRBJ2-3
abundance: .

CDR3nt: TGTGCCAGCAGTCGACAGGGGCCGTCCATTGCCTACAATGAGCAGTTCTTC
CDR3aa: CASSRQGPSIAYNEQFF
v_gene: TRBV2
d_gene: TRBD1
j_gene: TRBJ2-1
abundance: .

CDR3nt: TGCGCCAGCAGCTCCGCCGACAGGGGATTCGGGAATGAGCAGTTCTTC
CDR3aa: CASSSADRGFGNEQFF
v_gene: TRBV5-1
d_gene: TRBD1
j_gene: TRBJ2-1
abundance: .

CDR3nt: TGTGCCACCAGCAGAGATGCAAGGGACAATTTTAAGTTCTTC
CDR3aa: CATSRDARDNFKFF
v_gene: TRBV15
d_gene: .
j_gene: TRBJ2-1
abundance: .

CDR3nt: TGTGCCAGCAGCTCAAATTTGGGCGGGTCAGGCGGGGAGCTGTTTTTT
CDR3aa: CASSSNLGGSGGELFF
v_gene: TRBV7-7
d_gene: .
j_gene: TRBJ2-2
abundance: .

CDR3nt: TGCGCCAGCAGCTTGGAGTCCCTAAACTATGGCTACACCTTC
CDR3aa: CASSLESLNYGYTF
v_gene: TRBV5-1
d_gene: .
j_gene: TRBJ1-2
abundance: .

CDR3nt: TGTGCCAGCAGTGCCGGGACACCCACAGATACGCAGTATTTT
CDR3aa: CASSAGTPTDTQYF
v_gene: TRBV6-1
d_gene: .
j_gene: TRBJ2-3
abundance: .

CDR3nt: TGTGCCAGCAGTTTACGCAGGGAGGTATTCTACGAGCAGTACTTC
CDR3aa: CASSLRREVFYEQYF
v_gene: TRBV27
d_gene: .
j_gene: TRBJ2-7
abundance: .

CDR3nt: TGTGCCAGCAGCGCAGGGACAGGGGGCCACTCTGGGGCCAACGTCCTGACTTTC
CDR3aa: CASSAGTGGHSGANVLTF
v_gene: TRBV9
d_gene: TRBD1
j_gene: TRBJ2-6
abundance: .

CDR3nt: TGCGCCAGCGGTAGACTGAAGGACACTGAAGCTTTCTTT
CDR3aa: CASGRLKDTEAFF
v_gene: TRBV5-1
d_gene: .
j_gene: TRBJ1-1
abundance: few

CDR3nt: TGTGCCAGCAGCCCGGGGACAGGGGGTTACGAGCAGTACTTC
CDR3aa: CASSPGTGGYEQYF
v_gene: TRBV11-3
d_gene: TRBD1
j_gene: TRBJ2-7
abundance: .

CDR3nt: TGTGCCAGCACCCAGGGACTTCCGAACACCGGGGAGCTGTTTTTT
CDR3aa: CASTQGLPNTGELFF
v_gene: TRBV28
d_gene: .
j_gene: TRBJ2-2
abundance: .

CDR3nt: TGTGCCAGCTCCGTCGGGGCTGGGGCCAACGTCCTGACTTTC
CDR3aa: CASSVGAGANVLTF
v_gene: TRBV11-3
d_gene: .
j_gene: TRBJ2-6
abundance: .

CDR3nt: TGTGCCAGCAGCTCCTTTGCGAACAGGGCTGACTCTGGAAACACCATATATTTT
CDR3aa: CASSSFANRADSGNTIYF
v_gene: TRBV7-8
d_gene: .
j_gene: TRBJ1-3
abundance: .

CDR3nt: TGTGCCAGCAGCCTAGAGGGGGGTTGGTCTAATGAAAAACTGTTTTTT
CDR3aa: CASSLEGGWSNEKLFF
v_gene: TRBV4-2
d_gene: .
j_gene: TRBJ1-4
abundance: once

CDR3nt: TGTGCCAGTAGTACTTCAATCGGGGGGTCCACTGAAGCTTTCTTT
CDR3aa: CASSTSIGGSTEAFF
v_gene: TRBV19
d_gene: .
j_gene: TRBJ1-1
abundance: .

CDR3nt: TGTGCCAGCAGTCACATAGCGGGGGGAGCAGATAAGGACTTCTACGAGCAGTACTTC
CDR3aa: CASSHIAGGADKDFYEQYF
v_gene: TRBV13
d_gene: TRBD2
j_gene: TRBJ2-7
abundance: .

CDR3nt: TGCGCCAGCAGCGCGGACAGGGTGAACACCGGGGAGCTGTTTTTT
CDR3aa: CASSADRVNTGELFF
v_gene: TRBV5-1
d_gene: TRBD1
j_gene: TRBJ2-2
abundance: .

CDR3nt: TGTGCCAGTAGTTCGGGACCGGGGGACAGCACAGATACGCAGTATTTT
CDR3aa: CASSSGPGDSTDTQYF
v_gene: TRBV19
d_gene: .
j_gene: TRBJ2-3
abundance: .

CDR3nt: TGTGCCAGCAGCCAACCCGAGACAGATAACACCGGGGAGCTGTTTTTT
CDR3aa: CASSQPETDNTGELFF
v_gene: TRBV11-2
d_gene: .
j_gene: TRBJ2-2
abundance: .

CDR3nt: TGTGCCAGCAGTCGCGGGTCTTCACCCCTCCACTTT
CDR3aa: CASSRGSSPLHF
v_gene: TRBV6-5
d_gene: .
j_gene: TRBJ1-6
abundance: .

CDR3nt: TGTGCCAGCAGCCCGGGACAGGGGTTTGGCTACACCTTC
CDR3aa: CASSPGQGFGYTF
v_gene: TRBV7-9
d_gene: TRBD1
j_gene: TRBJ1-2
abundance: .

CDR3nt: TGCGCCAGCAGCTCCCGGTCCGGGACAGGGGACACCAATTCACCCCTCCACTTT
CDR3aa: CASSSRSGTGDTNSPLHF
v_gene: TRBV5-1
d_gene: TRBD1
j_gene: TRBJ1-6
abundance: .

CDR3nt: TGTGCCAGCAGTTTCTCGACAGGCGGGTCTGAAGCTTTCTTT
CDR3aa: CASSFSTGGSEAFF
v_gene: TRBV6-5
d_gene: .
j_gene: TRBJ1-1
abundance: medium-sized

CDR3nt: TGTGCCAGCAGCTTAAGCGGGGGGTTCACAGATACGCAGTATTTT
CDR3aa: CASSLSGGFTDTQYF
v_gene: TRBV7-2
d_gene: TRBD2
j_gene: TRBJ2-3
abundance: .

CDR3nt: TGTGCCAGCGGCGGGACAGTCAATGAGCAGTTCTTC
CDR3aa: CASGGTVNEQFF
v_gene: TRBV9
d_gene: .
j_gene: TRBJ2-1
abundance: .

CDR3nt: TGTGCCAGCAGTGAATTGGGACAGGGGGCATCCCTAGTGAGGCAGTTCTTC
CDR3aa: CASSELGQGASLVRQFF
v_gene: TRBV25-1
d_gene: TRBD1
j_gene: TRBJ2-1
abundance: .

CDR3nt: TGCAGTTTTTGGGACAGGGGGTCCTTGAACACTGAAGCTTTCTTT
CDR3aa: CSFWDRGSLNTEAFF
v_gene: TRBV29-1
d_gene: TRBD1
j_gene: TRBJ1-1
abundance: .

CDR3nt: TGTGCCAGCAGCTTACAGGAGGGTGGGGGGCAGTTCTTC
CDR3aa: CASSLQEGGGQFF
v_gene: TRBV7-2
d_gene: .
j_gene: TRBJ2-1
abundance: .

CDR3nt: TGTGCCAGCAGACCTACAGGGAGAATGAACACTGAAGCTTTCTTT
CDR3aa: CASRPTGRMNTEAFF
v_gene: TRBV25-1
d_gene: .
j_gene: TRBJ1-1
abundance: .

CDR3nt: TGCGCCAGCAGCTACGGACAGGTGAACACTGAAGCTTTCTTT
CDR3aa: CASSYGQVNTEAFF
v_gene: TRBV5-1
d_gene: TRBD1
j_gene: TRBJ1-1
abundance: .

CDR3nt: TGTGCCAGCAAGCGGGGCATGGTGACTGAAGCTTTCTTT
CDR3aa: CASKRGMVTEAFF
v_gene: TRBV28
d_gene: .
j_gene: TRBJ1-1
abundance: .

CDR3nt: TGTGCCAGCAGTTCACAGGGGGTGGAGTACAATGAGCAGTTCTTC
CDR3aa: CASSSQGVEYNEQFF
v_gene: TRBV6-1
d_gene: TRBD1
j_gene: TRBJ2-1
abundance: once

CDR3nt: TGTGCCAGCAGCAGGACTGGTAGCAATCAGCCCCAGCATTTT
CDR3aa: CASSRTGSNQPQHF
v_gene: TRBV5-6
d_gene: .
j_gene: TRBJ1-5
abundance: few

CDR3nt: TGTGCCAGCCGGGGTGGGGGGGCGGGAGAGACCCAGTACTTC
CDR3aa: CASRGGGAGETQYF
v_gene: TRBV28
d_gene: .
j_gene: TRBJ2-5
abundance: .

CDR3nt: TGTGCCATCAGTGAACAGGGTGTGTGGAATTCACCCCTCCACTTT
CDR3aa: CAISEQGVWNSPLHF
v_gene: TRBV10-3
d_gene: .
j_gene: TRBJ1-6
abundance: .

CDR3nt: TGTGCCAGCAGTTATTGGGACAGTGCCTACGAGCAGTACTTC
CDR3aa: CASSYWDSAYEQYF
v_gene: TRBV6-5
d_gene: TRBD1
j_gene: TRBJ2-7
abundance: once

CDR3nt: TGCGCCAGCAGCTGGGGACAGGGGTACTACACCTTC
CDR3aa: CASSWGQGYYTF
v_gene: TRBV5-1
d_gene: TRBD1
j_gene: TRBJ1-2
abundance: few

CDR3nt: TGTGCCAGCAGCTTAGAGGGGACAGGAGGAAACACCATATATTTT
CDR3aa: CASSLEGTGGNTIYF
v_gene: TRBV11-2
d_gene: TRBD1
j_gene: TRBJ1-3
abundance: .